Here is one TCR beta chain with its context. Authors' processing steps: Nucleated cell number was recorded as an estimate derived from reference gene primer amplification. Profiled with immunoSEQ multiplex PCR; TCRdb holds only in-frame clones, not every one. For V, J and clone size, that table is used; D and trimming come from the DNA. The data show around 150,000 clones, with more than 90% seen just once and over 15% held by the top ten. The data derive from a study of blood T cell repertoires in COVID-19. The V gene's germline CDR1 is SGHRS and CDR2 YFSETQ. V shed 0 bases and J 3 bases; nucleotides not matched to a gene: 3. The CDR3 covers 14 residues.

Specimen: peripheral blood. The rearrangement links TRBV5-1 to TRBJ2-7, with 7 bases matching TRBD2. The source of this sequence is a man aged 55 to 70 with active or convalescent COVID-19. CDR3 sequence: CASSLVLAGYEQYF. In nucleotides, the CDR3 is TGCGCCAGCAGCTTGGTCTTAGCGGGCTACGAGCAGTACTTC.